The rows below give T cell receptor beta chains drawn from one sample of a study of blood T cell repertoires in COVID-19. The method was immunoSEQ multiplex PCR; TCRdb's version includes in-frame clones alone and lacks a portion of them. There are approximately 150,000 clones in the sample; around 86% occur only once, and roughly 13% lies in the top ten. The sequenced sample was peripheral blood. The receptor source for this set is a man between 70 and 80 years old who had recovered from COVID-19. CDR3s include the opening cysteine and the closing phenylalanine or tryptophan. A D gene is named only where the DNA matches it firmly. Size tells how often a clone was seen (once, few, many) or the class of an expanded clone, and some rows leave it out.

-,TRBV9,-,TRBJ2-7,CASSVGPPPGYEQYF,TGTGCCAGCAGCGTAGGACCTCCCCCGGGGTACGAGCAGTACTTC
TRBD2,TRBV5-1,-,TRBJ2-1,CASSLDGLARRRSYNEQFF,TGCGCCAGCAGCTTGGACGGACTAGCGAGGAGACGCTCCTACAATGAGCAGTTCTTC
-,TRBV5-4,once,TRBJ1-1,CASSLGGRSEAFF,TGTGCCAGCAGCTTGGGGGGGCGGTCTGAAGCTTTCTTT
TRBD2,TRBV7-2,-,TRBJ2-1,CASHRVGAGGNEQFF,TGTGCCAGCCACCGCGTGGGCGCGGGAGGTAATGAGCAGTTCTTC
-,TRBV12-3/TRBV12-4,-,TRBJ2-1,CASSLRASEQFF,TGTGCCAGCAGTTTAAGAGCGAGTGAGCAGTTCTTC
-,TRBV2,few,TRBJ1-5,CASSETNSNQPQHF,TGTGCCAGCAGTGAGACTAATAGCAATCAGCCCCAGCATTTT
TRBD2,TRBV7-8,-,TRBJ2-7,CASSFPRSGVAYEQYF,TGTGCCAGCAGCTTCCCCCGAAGCGGGGTAGCCTACGAGCAGTACTTC
-,TRBV21-1,-,TRBJ2-1,CASSKKLPRAEQFF,TGTGCCAGCAGCAAAAAGCTCCCCCGAGCTGAGCAGTTCTTC
TRBD2,TRBV6-5,few,TRBJ2-7,CASSYGTSVREQYF,TGTGCCAGCAGTTACGGGACTAGCGTCCGCGAGCAGTACTTC
TRBD2,TRBV19,-,TRBJ2-7,CASSEASGNSVEQYF,TGTGCCAGTAGTGAGGCTAGCGGGAATAGTGTCGAGCAGTACTTC
TRBD2,TRBV7-6,-,TRBJ2-7,CASSFQQGGGTSVSEQYF,TGTGCCAGCAGCTTTCAACAGGGGGGTGGGACTAGCGTGTCCGAGCAGTACTTC
TRBD1,TRBV7-8,-,TRBJ1-4,CASSSGDRGREKLFF,TGTGCCAGCAGCTCCGGAGACAGGGGGCGAGAAAAACTGTTTTTT
-,TRBV6-6,-,TRBJ1-5,CASSYVPGEGQPQHF,TGTGCCAGCAGTTACGTGCCGGGAGAGGGTCAGCCCCAGCATTTT
-,TRBV5-4,-,TRBJ2-2,CASSLGAGRTGELFF,TGTGCCAGCAGCTTGGGAGCGGGTAGGACCGGGGAGCTGTTTTTT
TRBD2,TRBV28,-,TRBJ2-3,CASKSTSGRTDTQYF,TGTGCCAGCAAATCAACTAGCGGGCGCACAGATACGCAGTATTTT
TRBD2,TRBV7-2,-,TRBJ2-3,CASSFQTSQVNTQYF,TGTGCCAGCAGCTTCCAGACTAGCCAGGTGAATACGCAGTATTTT
TRBD1,TRBV6-1,-,TRBJ2-5,CASSEATGRETQYF,TGTGCCAGCAGTGAGGCGACAGGGCGAGAGACCCAGTACTTC
TRBD1,TRBV7-2,-,TRBJ1-2,CASSFQGQDYGYTF,TGTGCCAGCAGCTTCCAGGGACAGGACTATGGCTACACCTTC
-,TRBV5-4,-,TRBJ2-5,CASSSRDSKETQYF,TGTGCCAGCAGTTCCAGGGACTCCAAAGAGACCCAGTACTTC
TRBD2,TRBV28,-,TRBJ2-2,CASSLLPSGRTGELFF,TGTGCCAGCAGTTTACTGCCTAGCGGGAGAACCGGGGAGCTGTTTTTT
-,TRBV6-5,-,TRBJ2-7,CASSLRAANEQYF,TGTGCCAGCAGCCTTCGAGCGGCGAACGAGCAGTACTTC
-,TRBV27,-,TRBJ2-1,CASSVRRGVSGQGNEQFF,TGTGCCAGCAGTGTTCGAAGGGGAGTTAGCGGCCAGGGCAATGAGCAGTTCTTC